Here is one T cell receptor (beta chain) with its context. Its antigen is not known. Total RNA amounting to about 3,800 ng went into each TCR library. The template-switching step introduced UMIs that carried a 6-nucleotide sample barcode. With the 5' RACE reads reprocessed, TCRdb shows one record per CDR3 protein and no DNA. The sample shows about 440,000 distinct CDR3 sequences, and roughly 2.2% sits with its ten largest clones. The CDR3 runs to 18 residues. Germline CDR1 SGHAT, CDR2 FQNNGV. The sample comes from a study of monozygotic twins with inflammatory bowel disease. Findings and caveats of the study: It was in IBD patients that TCRbeta diversity (inverse Simpson) was lower than in healthy co-twins. Evidence failed to back one strong IBD-linked signal or clonotype.

The rearrangement links TRBV11-2 to TRBJ2-1; absent DNA, TCRdb's TRBD1 call cannot be checked. The material sequenced was blood. This sequence was found in a human donor with ulcerative colitis or Crohn's disease, or a healthy co-twin of an affected twin (not recorded which). This CDR3 reads CASSLGYRGQSSYNEQFF.